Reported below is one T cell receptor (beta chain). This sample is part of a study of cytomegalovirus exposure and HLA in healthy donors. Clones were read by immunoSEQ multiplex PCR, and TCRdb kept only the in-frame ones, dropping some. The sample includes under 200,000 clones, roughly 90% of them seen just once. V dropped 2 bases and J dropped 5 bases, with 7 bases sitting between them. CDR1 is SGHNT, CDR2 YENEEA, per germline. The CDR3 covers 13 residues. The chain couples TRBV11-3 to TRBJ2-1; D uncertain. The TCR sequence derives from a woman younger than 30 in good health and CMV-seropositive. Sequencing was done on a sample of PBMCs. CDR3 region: CASSLWAHNEQFF. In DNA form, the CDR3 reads TGTGCCAGCAGCTTATGGGCCCACAATGAGCAGTTCTTC. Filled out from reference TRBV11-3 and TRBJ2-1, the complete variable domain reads EAGVVQSPRYKIIEKKQPVAFWCNPISGHNTLYWYLQNLGQGPELLIRYENEEAVDDSQLPKDRFSAERLKGVDSTLKIQPAELGDSAVYLCASSLWAHNEQFFGPGTRLTVL.